This T cell receptor beta chain is from a study of cytomegalovirus exposure and HLA in healthy donors. About the study: An earlier analysis identified some 110 million unique TCR beta sequences in about 190 million T cells.

The CDR3 covers 17 residues. The V gene's germline CDR1 is SQVTM and CDR2 ANQGSEA. With V trimmed by 7 bases and J by 6 bases, 18 bases remained unmatched. A multiplex PCR was run with 60 Vbeta primers and 13 Jbeta primers. Clones were sequenced by immunoSEQ multiplex PCR, and TCRdb holds only the in-frame ones, with some missing. The table for this sample gives around 58,000 clones. The sequence derives from a man aged 50 to 59 in good health and CMV-seropositive. The genes are TRBV29-1 and TRBJ2-7, with 13 bases aligning to TRBD2. The material sequenced was PBMCs. The CDR3 DNA reads as TGCAGCGCCGGGGAAGTGAGGACTAGCGGGAGCGGTGGCGAGCAGTACTTC. It encodes CSAGEVRTSGSGGEQYF.